This T cell receptor (beta chain) was sequenced during a study of T cell responses to AZD1222 COVID-19 vaccine. Study results and limitations: Repertoire sampling was restricted to post-peak T cell response timepoints. Of the AZD1222 recipients, only 5 or 6 were seropositive at baseline. There were vaccine-associated CD4 TCRs across spike, dominant at 160-218 and 743-854.

Method: immunoSEQ multiplex PCR; TCRdb's copy keeps in-frame clones and lacks some. The sample has about 110,000 clones, about nine tenths seen once. The germline V gene encodes CDR1 MNHNY and CDR2 SVGAGI (reference sequence). V was clipped by 6 bases and J by 4 bases; unmatched bases: 11. This CDR3 comprises 16 residues. On this clone: Antigen: not known.

J is TRBJ1-1 and V is TRBV6-6; 10 bases agree with TRBD1. The sequences come from peripheral blood, collected on day 0 of AZD1222 vaccination. The receptor comes from an adult in good health. The CDR3 DNA reads as TGTGCCAGCAGCCCCGGGACAGGGGTAGTTGGCACTGAAGCTTTCTTT. This sequence encodes CASSPGTGVVGTEAFF.